The 28 T cell receptor beta chains in this list originate from one sample, sequenced in a study of cytomegalovirus exposure and HLA in healthy donors. In the PCR, 60 Vbeta and 13 Jbeta primers were used. The table came from immunoSEQ multiplex PCR; TCRdb's copy has only in-frame clones and leaves some out. Here the sample spans tens of thousands of clones, around 80% being singletons. The specimen sequenced was PBMCs. The receptors were sampled from a man between 18 and 29 years old in good health and CMV-seronegative.

The V gene is TRBV19, the J gene TRBJ2-1; D possibly corresponds to TRBD2 (6 bases). Trimming removed 0 bases from V and 6 bases from J, with 12 bases in between. Germline V gene lookup returns CDR1 LNHDA and CDR2 SQIVND (reference sequence). The CDR3 contains 15 residues. This CDR3 is CASSIDRFSGNEQFF. As DNA, the CDR3 is TGTGCCAGTAGTATAGATAGATTTAGCGGCAATGAGCAGTTCTTC.

V usage is TRBV7-2 and J usage is TRBJ1-2; D not certain. This CDR3 comprises 16 residues. Trimming removed 2 bases from V and 2 bases from J, with 15 bases in between. The germline V gene has CDR1 SGHTA and CDR2 FQGNSA. DNA for the CDR3: TGTGCCAGCAGCTTAAGTCCCCGGGAAGGGAACTATGGCTACACCTTC. It yields the protein CASSLSPREGNYGYTF.

The chain combines TRBV19 with TRBJ2-3, with 8 bases fitting TRBD1. Germline trimming cut 3 bases from V and 5 bases from J; bases unmatched to any gene: 13. Germline lookup yields CDR1 LNHDA and CDR2 SQIVND (reference sequence). This CDR3 region has 17 residues. The DNA of the CDR3 is TGTGCCAGTAGTATTGTAAACCTGGACAGGGTAAAAGATACGCAGTATTTT. Protein product: CASSIVNLDRVKDTQYF.

The J gene is TRBJ2-4, the V gene TRBV29-1, with a weak D call TRBD1 (6 bases). CDR1 is SQVTM, CDR2 ANQGSEA, per germline. This CDR3 region has 13 residues. The V end lost 5 bases, the J end lost 2 bases, and 10 bases lay between the germline ends. The CDR3 spells CSVSGQSKNIQYF. CDR3 DNA sequence: TGCAGCGTTTCCGGACAGTCCAAAAACATTCAGTACTTC.

The chain has TRBV14 and TRBJ1-6, with D possibly being TRBD1 (5 bases). Germline V gives CDR1 SGHDN, CDR2 FVKESK. V lost 0 bases and J 9 bases, leaving 9 bases between the germline ends. CDR3 length: 14 residues. CDR3 sequence (DNA): TGTGCCAGCAGCCAAGAAGGGGCGGTTTCACCCCTCCACTTT. This codes for CASSQEGAVSPLHF.

This clone was counted between two and nine times. The rearrangement links TRBV27 to TRBJ2-5; 10 nucleotides agree with TRBD1. Gene TRBJ2-7 matches the end of the DNA better, so the J call may be wrong. CDR1 MNHEY and CDR2 SMNVEV come from the germline V gene (reference sequence). The CDR3 spans 16 residues. The CDR3 protein is CASSFGNGQGAYEQYF. The CDR3 DNA follows: TGTGCCAGCAGTTTCGGGAATGGACAGGGGGCCTACGAGCAGTACTTC.

The V gene is TRBV6-5, the J gene TRBJ2-7; unclear D gene. This CDR3 has 13 amino acids. V was cut by 2 bases and J by 3 bases, with 8 bases left in between. Germline values: CDR1 MNHEY, CDR2 SVGAGI. The CDR3 nucleotides are TGTGCCAGCAGTTACGTACCGGGCTACGAGCAGTACTTC. Protein: CASSYVPGYEQYF.

The rearrangement links TRBV19 to TRBJ1-2; tentatively, D is TRBD1 (5 bases). Germline V gene sequence: CDR1 LNHDA, CDR2 SQIVND (reference sequence). Between the trimmed V and J ends, which lost 3 bases and 5 bases, there was a span of 19 bases. CDR3 size: 16 residues. CDR3 region: CASSMDAEGRTYGYTF. The CDR3 coding sequence is TGTGCCAGTAGTATGGACGCGGAGGGGCGGACATATGGCTACACCTTC. Complete variable domain (other parts from reference TRBV19 and TRBJ1-2): DGGITQSPKYLFRKEGQNVTLSCEQNLNHDAMYWYRQDPGQGLRLIYYSQIVNDFQKGDIAEGYSVSREKKESFPLTVTSAQKNPTAFYLCASSMDAEGRTYGYTFGSGTRLTVV.

This clone turned up a few times. V is TRBV18 and J is TRBJ2-7, with 7 bases fitting TRBD2. CDR3 size: 13 residues. Germline CDR1 and CDR2: KGHSH and LQKENI. Unmatched junction bases numbered 9, after V lost 6 bases and J lost 7 bases. CDR3 protein: CASSNYRGDEQYF. In DNA, the CDR3 is TGTGCCAGCTCCAACTATCGGGGGGATGAGCAGTACTTC. Filled out from reference TRBV18 and TRBJ2-7, the complete variable domain reads NAGVMQNPRHLVRRRGQEARLRCSPMKGHSHVYWYRQLPEEGLKFMVYLQKENIIDESGMPKERFSAEFPKEGPSILRIQQVVRGDSAAYFCASSNYRGDEQYFGPGTRLTVT.

This clone was seen only a few times. CDR3 amino acids: CASTEGGGVYEQYF. The CDR3 DNA sequence: TGTGCCAGCACCGAAGGGGGAGGGGTCTACGAGCAGTACTTC. This chain connects TRBV7-2 to TRBJ2-7; a possible D gene is TRBD2 (7 bases). Germline V gene sequence: CDR1 SGHTA, CDR2 FQGNSA. Trimming left V 7 bases short and J 3 bases short, with 16 bases between. This CDR3 contains 14 residues.

The sample holds a few counts of this clone. V is TRBV6-5 and J is TRBJ1-4; possibly TRBD1 for D (5 bases). Trimming removed 8 bases from V and 3 bases from J, with 13 bases in between. CDR1 is MNHEY, CDR2 SVGAGI, per germline. The CDR3 is 14 residues long. Written as DNA, the CDR3 is TGTGCCAGCGCAAGGGGTTGGGCTAATGAAAAACTGTTTTTT. The encoded protein is CASARGWANEKLFF.

The gene calls are TRBV6-5 and TRBJ1-1; possibly TRBD1 for D (6 bases). V lost 5 bases and J lost 9, with 22 bases in between. Germline assignment: CDR1 MNHEY and CDR2 SVGAGI. This CDR3 contains 15 residues. CDR3 sequence (DNA): TGTGCCAGCAGTCAACTTAATGACAGGTTGGGTCAAGCTTTCTTT. Its translation is CASSQLNDRLGQAFF.

The chain combines TRBV4-1 with TRBJ2-4; D might be TRBD1 (6 bases). This CDR3 spans 21 amino acids. The germline V and J ends were trimmed by 2 bases and 0 bases, with 26 bases remaining between them. CDR1 and CDR2 (germline): MGHRA, YSYEKL. The CDR3 sequence is CASSQRQGLIDRELAKNIQYF. CDR3 coding DNA: TGCGCCAGCAGCCAAAGGCAGGGGTTAATCGATAGAGAGCTAGCCAAAAACATTCAGTACTTC.

The chain recombines TRBV19 with TRBJ1-2; D is unclear. Deletions cut 7 bases from V and 1 base from J, with 13 bases between. Germline V gene sequence: CDR1 LNHDA, CDR2 SQIVND (reference sequence). The CDR3 runs to 14 residues. CDR3 DNA: TGTGCCAGTACTTCAGGTCTGCTTAACTATGGCTACACCTTC. Residues: CASTSGLLNYGYTF.

This chain connects TRBV11-2 to TRBJ2-5; D is unresolved. The CDR3 has 11 residues. The germline V gene has CDR1 SGHAT and CDR2 FQNNGV. V was pared by 5 bases and J by 2 bases, with 3 bases between. CDR3 loop: CASSPQETQYF. The CDR3 region has the DNA TGTGCCAGCAGCCCACAAGAGACCCAGTACTTC.

The table lists this clone with a count of one. The chain couples TRBV19 to TRBJ1-1, with 9 bases lining up with TRBD1. J gave up 1 base and V 5 bases, and 8 bases lay outside the gene matches. The germline CDR1 and CDR2 sequences are LNHDA and SQIVND (reference sequence). This CDR3 contains 16 residues. The CDR3 loop reads CASSPNRGQGNTEAFF. The DNA for the CDR3 is TGTGCCAGTAGTCCAAACAGGGGACAGGGGAACACTGAAGCTTTCTTT.

V gene TRBV6-1 combines with J gene TRBJ1-5; 11 positions match TRBD1. After removal of 2 bases from V and 3 bases from J, the junction contained 9 bases not matched to a gene. CDR1 MNHNS and CDR2 SASEGT come from the germline V gene. There are 18 residues in the CDR3. The CDR3 region has the DNA TGTGCCAGCAGTGAAAGGACAGGGGGCTGGGTAATCAATCAGCCCCAGCATTTT. Amino acid sequence: CASSERTGGWVINQPQHF.

This sequence joins TRBV12-2 and TRBJ1-2. TRBV12-2 is listed as a pseudogene. CDR3 size: 15 residues. The CDR3 loop reads CASRSGGSGDYGYTF. CDR3 in DNA: TGTGCAAGTCGCTCGGGGGGTTCGGGCGACTATGGCTACACCTTC.

Comments on this clone: This likely reflects a read error, since a far larger clone is one base away. The V call is TRBV13, the J call TRBJ2-7; maybe TRBD2 (5 bases). CDR1 and CDR2 from the germline V gene are PRHDT and FYEKMQ (reference sequence). This CDR3 has 15 residues. The CDR3 reads CATSLSGRSTYEQYF. CDR3 DNA: TGTGCCACCAGCTTAAGCGGACGCTCAACCTACGAGCAGTACTTC.

J is TRBJ1-5 and V is TRBV5-8; perhaps TRBD1 as D (5 bases). The V end was cut by 0 bases, the J end by 6 bases, with 16 bases between. This CDR3 contains 16 residues. The germline gives CDR1 SGHTS, CDR2 YDEGEE. The CDR3 is CASSLEIGVMPQPQHF. The CDR3 region has the DNA TGTGCCAGCAGCTTGGAAATAGGGGTAATGCCTCAGCCCCAGCATTTT.

The rearrangement links TRBV6-5 to TRBJ2-7; 9 bases align to TRBD1. The CDR3 sequence is 15 residues long. Looked up from germline, CDR1 is MNHEY and CDR2 is SVGAGI. V shed 1 base, J shed 2 bases, and the junction held 3 bases outside the gene matches. The CDR3 loop reads CASSYYRGPTYEQYF. CDR3 nucleotides: TGTGCCAGCAGTTACTACAGGGGGCCCACCTACGAGCAGTACTTC.

V and J are TRBV7-2 and TRBJ2-1, with 9 bases that match TRBD2. The germline CDR1 and CDR2 sequences are SGHTA and FQGNSA. The V segment lost 2 bases and the J segment 5 bases; nucleotides outside the gene matches: 4. This CDR3 contains 15 residues. CDR3 residues: CASSLRLAGNNEQFF. The CDR3, as DNA: TGTGCCAGCAGCTTAAGGCTAGCGGGGAACAATGAGCAGTTCTTC. Drawing the rest from reference TRBV7-2 and TRBJ2-1, the complete variable domain is GAGVSQSPSNKVTEKGKDVELRCDPISGHTALYWYRQSLGQGLEFLIYFQGNSAPDKSGLPSDRFSAERTGGSVSTLTIQRTQQEDSAVYLCASSLRLAGNNEQFFGPGTRLTVL.

This clone appeared a few times. The CDR3 DNA follows: TGCGCCAGCAGCTTGGTGGGCCCGAGTAACGAGCAGTACTTC. Translated: CASSLVGPSNEQYF. The chain employs TRBV5-1 and TRBJ2-7; unclear D gene. From germline, CDR1 is SGHRS and CDR2 YFSETQ. The CDR3 totals 14 residues. V lost 0 bases, J lost 5 bases, and 12 bases lay in between.

The chain carries TRBV19 and TRBJ2-5, with 7 bases that match TRBD2. Germline V lookup: CDR1 LNHDA, CDR2 SQIVND (reference sequence). Unmatched junction bases numbered 2, after V lost 4 bases and J lost 9 bases. CDR3 length equals 11 residues. The CDR3 DNA reads TGTGCCAGTAGTACGGGGGGAGCCCAGTACTTC. The encoded protein is CASSTGGAQYF.

The V and J genes are TRBV15 and TRBJ1-1; D gene uncertain. Germline CDR1 is LNHNV and CDR2 is YYDKDF (reference sequence). Trimming removed 5 bases from V and 5 bases from J, with 18 bases in between. This CDR3 comprises 15 residues. DNA of the CDR3: TGTGCCACCAGCGTTCCCTTACTGAGGAGGACTGAAGCTTTCTTT. Translation gives CATSVPLLRRTEAFF. The full variable domain, completed using reference TRBV15 and TRBJ1-1, is DAMVIQNPRYQVTQFGKPVTLSCSQTLNHNVMYWYQQKSSQAPKLLFHYYDKDFNNEADTPDNFQSRRPNTSFCFLDIRSPGLGDTAMYLCATSVPLLRRTEAFFGQGTRLTVV.

The DNA for the CDR3 is TGTGCCAGCAGCCAAGAACTAGCGGCCGCGCAGTATTTT. It translates to CASSQELAAAQYF. This chain joins TRBV4-2 and TRBJ2-3, with 8 bases matching TRBD2. Looked up from germline, CDR1 is LGHNA and CDR2 is YNFKEQ. Trimming at V came to 0 bases and at J to 10 bases, leaving 3 bases not matched to a gene. CDR3 size: 13 residues.

The chain links TRBV9 to TRBJ2-1, with D possibly matching TRBD2 (5 bases). Germline V gene lookup returns CDR1 SGDLS and CDR2 YYNGEE. CDR3 length: 14 residues. Trimming cost V 3 bases and J 4 bases, with 11 bases left between them. As DNA, the CDR3 is TGTGCCAGCAGCGCCGGACGGAGGTACAATGAGCAGTTCTTC. Translated, it gives CASSAGRRYNEQFF.

The gene calls are TRBV29-1 and TRBJ2-7; TRBD2 aligns across 8 bases. V lost 1 base, J lost 2 bases, and 7 bases stayed unmatched. This CDR3 is built from 15 residues. Germline loops: CDR1 SQVTM, CDR2 ANQGSEA. CDR3 DNA: TGCAGCGTTGAAGGGGAACGGGAGGGCCCCTACGAGCAGTACTTC. Translation: CSVEGEREGPYEQYF.